This TCR beta chain stems from a study of T cell responses to AZD1222 COVID-19 vaccine. This clone was counted a few times. Some clones are missing from TCRdb's copy, which holds only in-frame ones; the method was immunoSEQ multiplex PCR. The sample records around 120,000 clones, around 90% being singletons. This receptor was identified in an adult in good health. Sequencing used peripheral blood, obtained on day 0 of AZD1222 vaccination.

CDR3 in DNA: TGCGCCAGCGCGCTGGCTTGGGGCAATCAGCCCCAGCATTTT. Amino acid sequence: CASALAWGNQPQHF. The chain links TRBV4-3 to TRBJ1-5; D gene uncertain. The CDR3 covers 14 residues. Between the trimmed V and J ends, which lost 8 bases and 2 bases, there was a span of 13 bases. The germline V gene encodes CDR1 LGHNA and CDR2 YSLEER.